The 21 T cell receptor beta chains below were found in one sample sequenced in a study of cytomegalovirus exposure and HLA in healthy donors. The PCR contained 60 Vbeta and 13 Jbeta primers. Profiled with immunoSEQ multiplex PCR; TCRdb holds only in-frame clones, not every one. This sample carries around 160,000 clones, roughly four fifths of them seen once, and the ten largest clones take around 4.1%. Sequencing was performed on PBMCs. The receptors were gathered from a man aged 45-65 years in good health and CMV-seropositive.

The chain employs TRBV9 and TRBJ2-3; weak D call: TRBD2 (5 bases). Germline CDR1 and CDR2: SGDLS and YYNGEE. This CDR3 region has 16 residues. The V end lost 1 base, the J end lost 4 bases, and 16 bases lay between the germline ends. The CDR3 DNA is TGTGCCAGCAGCGTAAGAGCTTCCATCGGGGCAGATACGCAGTATTTT. It codes for CASSVRASIGADTQYF.

This clone was picked up a small number of times. J is TRBJ2-7 and V is TRBV4-3, with D perhaps matching TRBD2 (7 bases). This CDR3 region has 17 residues. Trimming took 4 bases from V and 0 from J, leaving 19 bases between them. CDR1 is LGHNA, CDR2 YSLEER, per germline. The DNA for the CDR3 is TGCGCCAGCAGCCGGGGGAGGGTAGGGGGGTCCTCCTACGAGCAGTACTTC. It translates to CASSRGRVGGSSYEQYF.

The rearrangement links TRBV10-3 to TRBJ2-3; TRBD2 agrees at 15 bases. Germline trimming cut 9 bases from V and 5 bases from J; bases unmatched to any gene: 6. Per germline, CDR1 ENHRY and CDR2 SYGVKD. The CDR3 covers 15 residues. Here the CDR3 reads CAIGLAGGQGDTQYF. The CDR3 region has the DNA TGTGCCATAGGACTAGCGGGGGGGCAAGGAGATACGCAGTATTTT.

The chain couples TRBV19 to TRBJ1-1; 10 nucleotides line up with TRBD1. The CDR3 has 13 amino acids. Germline CDR1 reads LNHDA; CDR2 reads SQIVND (reference sequence). With 8 bases clipped from V and 4 bases from J, the junction kept 4 bases outside the gene matches. The CDR3 DNA follows: TGTGCCAGTCGGGACAGGGGTGGCACTGAAGCTTTCTTT. This gives the protein CASRDRGGTEAFF.

A word on this clone: Its ends do not fully match the called genes, so a read error is possible. The chain joins TRBV7-9 to TRBJ2-1; the match to TRBD2 covers 7 bases. Germline CDR1 reads SEHNR; CDR2 reads FQNEAQ (reference sequence). This CDR3 has 16 amino acids. CDR3 residues: CSSSLAKGGSYNEQFF. CDR3 nucleotide sequence: TGTTCCAGCAGCTTAGCGAAGGGAGGGTCCTACAATGAGCAGTTCTTC.

This clone has just one count. The V call is TRBV5-6, the J call TRBJ2-1; 9 bases agree with TRBD2. Germline-derived CDR1 and CDR2 are SGHDT and YYEEEE. The CDR3 extends over 15 amino acids. With 2 bases clipped from V and 6 bases from J, the junction kept 6 bases outside the gene matches. The CDR3 sequence is CASSFGLAPLNEQFF. DNA for the CDR3: TGTGCCAGCAGCTTTGGACTAGCGCCACTCAATGAGCAGTTCTTC.

Remarks on this clone: One end of the junction fails to match germline, which may point to a read error. Distinct nucleotide sequences in the sample also encode this CDR3. This sequence joins TRBV28 and TRBJ1-4, with TRBD1 matching 7 bases. CDR3 length: 14 amino acids. Germline V gene sequence: CDR1 MDHEN, CDR2 SYDVKM. The CDR3 region has the DNA TGTGCCAGCAGCTTGACAGGGTTAGGAGAAAAACTGTTTTTC. Amino acids: CASSLTGLGEKLFF.

The rearrangement uses TRBV20-1 and TRBJ2-1; no reliable D call. Germline CDR1 DFQATT, CDR2 SNEGSKA (reference sequence). V lost 5 bases and J lost 6, with 8 bases in between. CDR3 length: 11 amino acids. The CDR3 loop is CSAANSNEQFF. In nucleotides, the CDR3 is TGCAGTGCTGCGAATAGCAATGAGCAGTTCTTC.

Note on this clone: The same CDR3 can be traced to other DNA sequences in this sample. J is TRBJ2-2 and V is TRBV5-1; D ambiguous. Between the trimmed V and J ends, which lost 4 bases and 0 bases, there was a span of 16 bases. CDR1 and CDR2 (germline): SGHRS, YFSETQ. The CDR3 has 17 amino acids. CDR3 residues: CASSARQKTSNTGELFF. As DNA, the CDR3 is TGCGCCAGCAGCGCGAGACAAAAGACCTCGAACACCGGGGAGCTGTTTTTT.

This sequence joins TRBV28 and TRBJ1-1, with D maybe TRBD1 (6 bases). CDR3 length equals 17 residues. V was clipped by 6 bases and J by 5 bases, with 25 bases between them. Germline CDR1 MDHEN, CDR2 SYDVKM. The CDR3 DNA follows: TGTGCCAGCAGCCGGACGGAGATTACAGGGTCGAGTACTGAAGCTTTCTTT. It yields the protein CASSRTEITGSSTEAFF.

The chain recombines TRBV11-3 with TRBJ2-5; a weak D match, TRBD1 (7 bases). The CDR3 has 15 amino acids. Per the germline V gene, CDR1 is SGHNT and CDR2 is YENEEA. V was cut by 11 bases and J by 4 bases, with 23 bases left in between. The CDR3 DNA is TGTGCCCCGAGGAGGGGGACAGCCTGGGGAGAGACCCAGTACTTC. This codes for CAPRRGTAWGETQYF.

A remark on this clone: The junction does not match germline at one end; this may be a read error. The V and J genes are TRBV6-1 and TRBJ2-6; 14 nucleotides align to TRBD2. CDR3 length equals 20 residues. Germline CDR1 MNHNS, CDR2 SASEGT. The CDR3 coding sequence is TGTGCCAGCACTGAACTACCCGGGACTAGCGGGAGTTCTGGGGCCAACGTCCTGACTTTC. Residues: CASTELPGTSGSSGANVLTF.

In regard to this clone: Other DNA sequences in the same sample also yield this CDR3. This chain uses TRBV5-1 with TRBJ2-7; a weak D match, TRBD1 (6 bases). Trimming shortened V by 3 bases and J by 3 bases, and 10 bases separated the two germline ends. CDR1 and CDR2 from the germline V gene are SGHRS and YFSETQ. This CDR3 region has 13 residues. CDR3 DNA: TGCGCCAGCAGCTCCACAGGGAACTACGAGCAGTACTTC. Translation gives CASSSTGNYEQYF.

The gene calls are TRBV19 and TRBJ2-3, with TRBD2 as a possible D gene (6 bases). Trimming shortened V by 4 bases and J by 9 bases, and 14 bases separated the two germline ends. CDR3 length equals 13 residues. CDR1 is LNHDA, CDR2 SQIVND, per germline (reference sequence). CDR3 residues: CASSTGAGQTQYF. The CDR3, as DNA: TGTGCCAGTAGTACCGGGGCGGGGCAAACGCAGTATTTT.

The rearrangement uses TRBV9 and TRBJ2-2; TRBD1 matches at 10 bases. The CDR3 consists of 15 residues. CDR1 is SGDLS and CDR2 is YYNGEE in the germline V gene. The V segment lost 4 bases and the J segment 6 bases; nucleotides outside the gene matches: 6. For the CDR3, the DNA is TGTGCCAGCAGCCCGCGACAGGGGGCATCCGGGGAGCTGTTTTTT. The encoded protein is CASSPRQGASGELFF.

The DNA for the CDR3 is TGTGCCAGCTCACAGGGGACAGTAGATTCACCCCTCCACTTT. Protein sequence: CASSQGTVDSPLHF. This chain joins TRBV18 and TRBJ1-6; 7 bases fit TRBD1. Germline V gene sequence: CDR1 KGHSH, CDR2 LQKENI. CDR3 size: 14 residues. Trimming took 4 bases from V and 8 from J; bases not matched to a gene: 5.

This chain joins TRBV28 and TRBJ2-1; TRBD2 aligns across 10 bases. The CDR3 covers 16 residues. Germline V gene lookup returns CDR1 MDHEN and CDR2 SYDVKM. The V segment lost 2 bases and the J segment 3 bases; nucleotides outside the gene matches: 4. The CDR3 sequence: CASSLPSGGYYNEQFF. DNA of the CDR3: TGTGCCAGCAGTTTACCTAGCGGGGGTTACTACAATGAGCAGTTCTTC.

Worth noting for this clone: The same CDR3 can be traced to other DNA sequences in this sample. The chain carries TRBV19 and TRBJ2-7; 13 nucleotides line up with TRBD2. Trimming took 5 bases from V and 0 from J; bases not matched to a gene: 1. Germline assignment: CDR1 LNHDA and CDR2 SQIVND (reference sequence). The CDR3 consists of 15 residues. CDR3 residues: CASSRTSGSSYEQYF. CDR3 sequence (DNA): TGTGCCAGTAGTCGGACTAGCGGGAGCTCCTACGAGCAGTACTTC.

The rearrangement uses TRBV7-6 and TRBJ2-1; no reliable D call. The germline V gene has CDR1 SGHVS and CDR2 FNYEAQ. Deletions cut 5 bases from V and 8 bases from J, with 16 bases between. The CDR3 loop spans 14 amino acids. As DNA, the CDR3 is TGTGCCAGCAGCCGACGACATCTAATGGATGAGCAGTTCTTC. Its translation is CASSRRHLMDEQFF.

V usage is TRBV7-2 and J usage is TRBJ2-3; 15 positions match TRBD2. The CDR3 runs to 17 residues. The V and J ends lost 5 bases and 5 bases, in that order; junction bases with no gene match: 8. CDR1 is SGHTA and CDR2 is FQGNSA in the germline V gene. CDR3 sequence reads: CASSRGTSGGIVDTQYF. As DNA, the CDR3 is TGTGCCAGCAGCCGCGGGACTAGCGGGGGGATAGTAGATACGCAGTATTTT.

This clone showed up just once. The sample holds other DNA sequences that translate to the same CDR3. The V and J genes are TRBV18 and TRBJ1-1, with D perhaps TRBD1 (5 bases). Trimming shortened V by 3 bases and J by 1 base, and 9 bases separated the two germline ends. This CDR3 comprises 14 residues. The V gene's germline CDR1 is KGHSH and CDR2 LQKENI. The CDR3 protein is CASSPRQRNTEAFF. The CDR3 DNA follows: TGTGCCAGCTCACCCCGACAGCGGAACACTGAAGCTTTCTTT. The whole variable domain, remainder taken from reference TRBV18 and TRBJ1-1, is NAGVMQNPRHLVRRRGQEARLRCSPMKGHSHVYWYRQLPEEGLKFMVYLQKENIIDESGMPKERFSAEFPKEGPSILRIQQVVRGDSAAYFCASSPRQRNTEAFFGQGTRLTVV.